Below, 6 T cell receptor beta chains from the same sample are listed, as sequenced in a study of blood T cell repertoires in COVID-19. This table comes from immunoSEQ multiplex PCR, and its TCRdb copy is limited to in-frame clones, with some not included. The sample records 330,000 or so clones, around 87% being singletons. Sequencing input: PBMCs or T cells enriched from blood (not recorded which). These receptors came from a man aged 40-49 years in a cohort exposed to, infected with or recovered from COVID-19 (not recorded which).

CDR3 protein: CASSSAAGVTDTQYF. The CDR3, as DNA: TGTGCCAGCAGCTCCGCTGCAGGGGTCACAGATACGCAGTATTTT. The chain has TRBV7-9 and TRBJ2-3, with D possibly matching TRBD1 (6 bases). The ends were cut back, 4 bases at V and 2 bases at J, with 13 bases in the middle. This CDR3 has 15 residues. The germline V gene has CDR1 SEHNR and CDR2 FQNEAQ (reference sequence).

The chain's CDR3 is CASSVTGINTEAFF. CDR3 coding DNA: TGTGCCAGCAGTGTAACAGGGATTAACACTGAAGCTTTCTTT. The chain is built from TRBV25-1 and TRBJ1-1; weak D call: TRBD1 (6 bases). This CDR3 comprises 14 residues. The germline CDR1 and CDR2 sequences are MGHDK and SYGVNS. V was cut by 4 bases and J by 2 bases, with 11 bases left in between.

The chain employs TRBV7-9 and TRBJ1-2; maybe TRBD1 (5 bases). The germline V gene has CDR1 SEHNR and CDR2 FQNEAQ (reference sequence). The CDR3 runs to 19 residues. The V gene lost 3 bases and the J gene lost 4 bases, with 27 bases spanning the gap. CDR3 region: CASSFHLGGVGTKGYGYTF. CDR3 DNA: TGTGCCAGCAGCTTCCATCTCGGGGGGGTCGGTACGAAGGGCTATGGCTACACCTTC. Based on the CDR3 plus reference TRBV7-9 and TRBJ1-2, the full variable domain is DTGVSQNPRHKITKRGQNVTFRCDPISEHNRLYWYRQTLGQGPEFLTYFQNEAQLEKSRLLSDRFSAERPKGSFSTLEIQRTEQGDSAMYLCASSFHLGGVGTKGYGYTFGSGTRLTVV.

The J gene is TRBJ2-4, the V gene TRBV19; 9 bases map to TRBD1. This CDR3 contains 15 residues. Germline V lookup: CDR1 LNHDA, CDR2 SQIVND (reference sequence). The ends lost 3 bases at V and 2 bases at J; junction bases unmatched: 2. DNA for the CDR3: TGTGCCAGTAGTATTAACAGGGGGCCCAAAAACATTCAGTACTTC. Amino acid sequence: CASSINRGPKNIQYF.

The chain combines TRBV7-9 with TRBJ2-7; a weak D match, TRBD2 (6 bases). The CDR3 length is 12 residues. CDR1 is SEHNR and CDR2 is FQNEAQ in the germline V gene (reference sequence). V lost 3 bases to trimming and J lost 9 bases, with 12 bases between them. This CDR3 reads CASSFTEGGQYF. In nucleotides, the CDR3 is TGTGCCAGCAGCTTCACCGAGGGAGGGCAGTACTTC.

This chain uses TRBV5-6 with TRBJ1-1; TRBD1 aligns across 9 bases. The CDR3 loop spans 16 amino acids. J lost 2 bases, V lost 3 bases, and 8 bases had no gene match. CDR1 and CDR2 (germline): SGHDT, YYEEEE. For the CDR3, the DNA is TGTGCCAGCAGCTCCGGGACAGGGAGGTTTAACACTGAAGCTTTCTTT. Translated, it gives CASSSGTGRFNTEAFF.